This T cell receptor beta chain was observed in a study of T cell responses to AZD1222 COVID-19 vaccine. Background on the study: Second-dose intervals near 4 or 12 weeks were combined.

This clone has a single count. Its antigen remains unknown. V gave up 0 bases and J gave up 0 bases, with 13 bases separating them. Looked up from germline, CDR1 is SGDLS and CDR2 is YYNGEE. The CDR3 covers 16 residues. Sequenced by immunoSEQ multiplex PCR; TCRdb stores in-frame clones only, minus some. The profile shows 110,000 to 150,000 clones, around 90% of them singletons. Study-level findings and limits: White British donors predominated, females outnumbered males, and clonal diversity was possibly underestimated. Repertoires were collected only later (after the peak T cell response had occurred). Only a handful of people who got AZD1222 tested seropositive at baseline.

This receptor was taken from an adult in good health. Sequenced material: peripheral blood, taken on day 0 of AZD1222 vaccination. This chain links TRBV9 with TRBJ2-7; no clear D. DNA of the CDR3: TGTGCCAGCAGCGTAGCCCCCCAGAGGAGCTCCTACGAGCAGTACTTC. Amino acids: CASSVAPQRSSYEQYF.